Included here is one TCR beta chain sequence, with context. The data stem from a study of blood T cell repertoires in COVID-19. About the research overall: The analysed material was cDNA or gDNA that came from T cells, B-cell-depleted T cells, or PBMCs.

Method: immunoSEQ multiplex PCR; TCRdb's copy keeps in-frame clones and lacks some. Of roughly 240,000 clones in the sample, about 91% are singletons; the top ten hold approximately 2.4%. Trimming cost V 0 bases and J 5 bases, with 8 bases left between them. The CDR3 runs to 14 residues. Germline V gives CDR1 SGHRS, CDR2 YFSETQ. This sequence joins TRBV5-1 and TRBJ2-2; D is undetermined. This TCR derives from a woman in her thirties with acute COVID-19. Source material: PBMCs or T cells enriched from blood (not recorded which). CDR3 residues: CASSLGATTGELFF. As DNA, the CDR3 is TGCGCCAGCAGCTTGGGGGCAACGACCGGGGAGCTGTTTTTT.